One and the same sample provided the 29 T cell receptor beta chains below, sequenced in a study of blood T cells in healthy people across ages. Then a second PCR, running about 7 to 11 cycles, was carried out with a sample-barcoded 5' primer and a J-beta primer mix. Via MiXCR, TCRdb re-called the 5' RACE reads, giving one row per CDR3 protein. The sample gives about 1.8 million distinct CDR3 sequences, about 50% of which show up once; approximately 2% is in the top ten. Material for sequencing was blood. These receptors all stem from a woman aged 40 to 50 in good health.

Worth noting for this clonotype: At one of its ends the junction is not consistent with the germline gene, which may arise from a read error. V and J are TRBV12-3 or TRBV12-4 and TRBJ2-3; a weak D match, TRBD1 (5 bases). This CDR3 is 11 amino acids long. CDR3 nucleotides: TGTGTCAGCAGTTTACAGGTTACGCAGTATTTT. Translating it yields CVSSLQVTQYF.

The gene calls are TRBV11-2 and TRBJ2-7; no clear D gene. The end of the DNA fits TRBJ2-5 better, so the J call may be wrong. The CDR3 runs 17 residues. Germline CDR1 reads SGHAT; CDR2 reads FQNNGV. CDR3 coding DNA: TGTGCCAGCAGCTTATACTCCGGTAGGGCCGCAAAAGAGACCCAGTACTTC. It translates to CASSLYSGRAAKETQYF.

This rearrangement joins TRBV7-2 to TRBJ1-2; D unclear. This CDR3 spans 14 amino acids. Trimming cost V 2 bases and J 7 bases, with 14 bases left between them. Germline V gene sequence: CDR1 SGHTA, CDR2 FQGNSA. The CDR3 reads CASSLRAGDRGYTF. The CDR3 nucleotides are TGTGCCAGCAGCTTACGGGCCGGGGATCGTGGCTACACCTTC.

The chain recombines TRBV28 with TRBJ1-1, with a weak D call TRBD1 (5 bases). Germline loops: CDR1 MDHEN, CDR2 SYDVKM. V was cut by 10 bases and J by 4 bases, with 16 bases left in between. The CDR3 is 13 residues long. The CDR3: CATQAGRVTEAFF. The CDR3 bases are TGTGCCACCCAGGCAGGGAGGGTCACTGAAGCTTTCTTT.

This chain joins TRBV4-1 and TRBJ1-1; no clear D gene. V shed 5 bases and J shed 1 base, with 11 bases lying between them. The CDR3 length is 14 residues. The germline gives CDR1 MGHRA, CDR2 YSYEKL. The CDR3 loop is CASSSLEGNTEAFF. The CDR3 DNA sequence: TGCGCCAGCAGCTCGCTAGAGGGGAACACTGAAGCTTTCTTT.

The chain uses TRBV12-3 or TRBV12-4 and TRBJ1-6; D not certain. The CDR3 runs to 14 residues. With 6 bases removed from V and 7 bases from J, the gap between germline ends came to 13 bases. CDR3 loop: CASSALQFNSPLHF. Here the CDR3 DNA reads TGTGCCAGCAGCGCCCTCCAATTCAATTCACCCCTCCACTTT.

The sample holds a few counts of this clonotype. J is TRBJ2-1 and V is TRBV24-1, with D perhaps TRBD2 (6 bases). Trimming took off 0 bases at V and 6 bases at J, with 17 bases between the two ends. Germline-derived CDR1 and CDR2 are KGHDR and SFDVKD. The CDR3 covers 17 residues. In DNA form, the CDR3 reads TGTGCCACCAGTGATTTGATGGCGGGGACTGCAACCAATGAGCAGTTCTTC. Translation: CATSDLMAGTATNEQFF.

Worth noting for this clonotype: The CDR3 ends on some other residue instead of the conserved phenylalanine or tryptophan, so this is likely a read error. J is TRBJ2-1 and V is TRBV14; D not certain. Germline loops: CDR1 SGHDN, CDR2 FVKESK. Trimming left V 0 bases short and J 0 bases short, with 12 bases between. The CDR3 extends over 17 amino acids. The CDR3 here is CASSQDWMTSSYNEQFL. The CDR3 bases are TGTGCCAGCAGCCAAGATTGGATGACCAGCTCCTACAATGAGCAGTTCCTC.

The sample holds a few counts of this clonotype. The chain employs TRBV10-3 and TRBJ2-3, with a tentative D call TRBD2 (6 bases). The ends were cut back, 2 bases at V and 2 bases at J, with 11 bases in the middle. The CDR3 spans 15 residues. Germline assignment: CDR1 ENHRY and CDR2 SYGVKD. The CDR3: CAISERLASTDTQYF. DNA of the CDR3: TGTGCCATCAGTGAGCGCCTAGCGTCCACAGATACGCAGTATTTT.

The sample holds a few counts of this clonotype. The chain carries TRBV5-1 and TRBJ2-3, with TRBD2 as a possible D gene (7 bases). The germline V gene has CDR1 SGHRS and CDR2 YFSETQ. V lost 0 bases, J lost 0 bases, and 11 bases lay in between. This CDR3 contains 16 residues. The CDR3: CASSLERGASTDTQYF. The CDR3 region has the DNA TGCGCCAGCAGCTTGGAACGGGGGGCTAGCACAGATACGCAGTATTTT.

The chain carries TRBV12-3 or TRBV12-4 and TRBJ1-2; TRBD1 matches 7 bases. V dropped 7 bases and J dropped 6; count of bases not matched to a gene: 8. The CDR3 covers 13 residues. This CDR3 is CASKVRQGDGYTF. CDR3 bases: TGTGCCAGCAAGGTTCGGCAGGGGGATGGCTACACCTTC.

A few counts support this clonotype. This chain connects TRBV29-1 to TRBJ2-5, with D possibly being TRBD2 (5 bases). CDR1 is SQVTM, CDR2 ANQGSEA, per germline. Trimming took 7 bases from V and 4 from J, leaving 13 bases between them. The CDR3 covers 12 residues. CDR3 residues: CSAGLIGETQYF. The CDR3 region has the DNA TGCAGCGCCGGACTTATCGGAGAGACCCAGTACTTC. The entire variable domain, with the rest obtained from reference TRBV29-1 and TRBJ2-5, is as follows: SAVISQKPSRDICQRGTSLTIQCQVDSQVTMMFWYRQQPGQSLTLIATANQGSEATYESGFVIDKFPISRPNLTFSTLTVSNMSPEDSSIYLCSAGLIGETQYFGPGTRLLVL.

This clonotype was seen many times. This chain connects TRBV9 to TRBJ2-5; D not certain. Trimming removed 3 bases at V and 7 bases at J, with 7 bases between. This CDR3 has 11 residues. Germline loops: CDR1 SGDLS, CDR2 YYNGEE. CDR3 sequence: CASSAGGTQYF. For the CDR3, the DNA is TGTGCCAGCAGCGCTGGCGGGACCCAGTACTTC.

This sequence joins TRBV7-2 and TRBJ2-3; the D gene is possibly TRBD2 (5 bases). The V gene lost 5 bases and the J gene lost 6 bases, with 15 bases spanning the gap. CDR3 size: 14 residues. Germline V gene lookup returns CDR1 SGHTA and CDR2 FQGNSA. The CDR3: CASSPRFRGDTQYF. The CDR3 nucleotides read TGTGCCAGCAGCCCCCGGTTTCGCGGGGATACGCAGTATTTT.

There are a few counts of this clonotype. This chain uses TRBV2 with TRBJ2-3, with TRBD1 identical over 7 bases. The CDR3 is 14 residues long. Germline lookup yields CDR1 SNHLY and CDR2 FYNNEI. The J segment lost 6 bases and the V segment lost 8 bases, leaving 11 bases of the junction unmatched. In DNA, the CDR3 is TGTGCCAGCGGATTACAGGGGCTGTGGGATACGCAGTATTTT. Protein sequence: CASGLQGLWDTQYF.

The chain is built from TRBV20-1 and TRBJ1-6, with 9 bases lining up with TRBD1. Germline lookup yields CDR1 DFQATT and CDR2 SNEGSKA (reference sequence). Trimming removed 1 base from V and 4 bases from J; junction bases left unmatched: 2. The CDR3 extends over 15 amino acids. Here the CDR3 reads CSARVGQGYNSPLHF. Written as DNA, the CDR3 is TGCAGTGCTAGAGTTGGACAGGGGTATAATTCACCCCTCCACTTT.

This clonotype was seen more than once but under ten times. This sequence joins TRBV10-1 and TRBJ2-5; possibly TRBD2 for D (6 bases). V was shortened by 4 bases and J by 2 bases, with 14 bases between the two germline ends. The CDR3 extends over 15 amino acids. Germline CDR1 is WNHNN and CDR2 is SYGVQD (reference sequence). The CDR3 sequence: CASSVLVGGQETQYF. The CDR3 DNA is TGCGCCAGCAGTGTTCTCGTGGGGGGACAAGAGACCCAGTACTTC.

This sequence joins TRBV10-3 and TRBJ2-3; D gene uncertain. CDR3 size: 13 residues. The V gene's germline CDR1 is ENHRY and CDR2 SYGVKD. V shed 7 bases and J shed 4 bases, with 12 bases lying between them. The CDR3 nucleotides read TGTGCCATCAAAGGCCCCCGCCCAGATACGCAGTATTTT. Its protein product is CAIKGPRPDTQYF.

The rearrangement links TRBV20-1 to TRBJ2-7; D not resolved. Trimming took 6 bases from V and 2 from J, leaving 14 bases between them. This CDR3 spans 13 amino acids. Germline V CDR1 and CDR2: DFQATT, SNEGSKA (reference sequence). The CDR3 spells CSARTPSTYEQYF. CDR3 nucleotides: TGCAGTGCGAGAACCCCCTCCACCTACGAGCAGTACTTC.

The rearrangement links TRBV4-3 to TRBJ1-2; TRBD1 might be the D (6 bases). V lost 0 bases and J 0 bases, leaving 11 bases between the germline ends. CDR3 length equals 16 residues. Looked up from germline, CDR1 is LGHNA and CDR2 is YSLEER. The CDR3 DNA follows: TGCGCCAGCAGCCAAGACGCAGGGACACCTAACTATGGCTACACCTTC. Protein sequence: CASSQDAGTPNYGYTF.

In this sample, this clonotype turned up once. This chain connects TRBV6-6 to TRBJ2-7; no clear D gene. Between the trimmed V and J ends, which lost 5 bases and 5 bases, there was a span of 10 bases. Per the germline V gene, CDR1 is MNHNY and CDR2 is SVGAGI (reference sequence). CDR3 length: 12 residues. CDR3 sequence: CASSPSLDEQYF. The DNA of the CDR3 is TGTGCCAGCAGTCCTAGTCTGGACGAGCAGTACTTC.

CDR3 in DNA: TGTGCCAGCAGTTCCATAGATACAGGGGTTTGGTCCTACAATGAGCAGTTCTTC. Its protein product is CASSSIDTGVWSYNEQFF. The chain has TRBV28 and TRBJ2-1; 7 bases are a match to TRBD1. V lost 4 bases, J lost 1 base, and 13 bases stayed unmatched. This CDR3 spans 18 amino acids. Germline CDR1 and CDR2: MDHEN and SYDVKM.

This clonotype has a single count. The chain couples TRBV11-2 to TRBJ1-2; 7 bases are a match to TRBD1. With V trimmed by 5 bases and J by 1 base, 7 bases remained unmatched. Germline V CDR1 and CDR2: SGHAT, FQNNGV. The CDR3 runs 15 residues. CDR3 region: CASSAPGQINYGYTF. The CDR3 DNA reads as TGTGCCAGCAGCGCACCGGGACAGATTAACTATGGCTACACCTTC.

This clonotype was observed a few times. This chain connects TRBV20-1 to TRBJ2-7, with 10 bases fitting TRBD1. The trim removed 3 bases at V and 4 bases at J, leaving 3 bases unmatched. The CDR3 consists of 13 residues. Germline CDR1 is DFQATT and CDR2 is SNEGSKA (reference sequence). As DNA, the CDR3 is TGCAGTGCTAGGGGACAGGGGTTTTACGAGCAGTACTTC. Translating gives CSARGQGFYEQYF.

The chain couples TRBV29-1 to TRBJ1-2; possible D gene TRBD1, 5 bases. The CDR3 contains 15 residues. In germline, CDR1 is SQVTM, CDR2 ANQGSEA. Trimming stripped 0 bases from V and 2 bases from J, with 13 bases between. This chain's CDR3 is CSVEESGTGNYGYTF. The CDR3 DNA sequence: TGCAGCGTTGAAGAATCCGGGACTGGAAACTATGGCTACACCTTC.

This rearrangement joins TRBV19 to TRBJ2-1, with D hard to call. The CDR3 contains 15 residues. Trimming took off 0 bases at V and 0 bases at J, with 6 bases between the two ends. Germline CDR1 LNHDA, CDR2 SQIVND (reference sequence). CDR3 amino acids: CASSIDPGSYNEQFF. The CDR3 DNA reads TGTGCCAGTAGTATAGACCCAGGCTCCTACAATGAGCAGTTCTTC.

This clonotype was seen more than once but under ten times. The gene calls are TRBV10-3 and TRBJ2-4; TRBD2 aligns across 7 bases. The last part of the DNA fits TRBJ2-7 better; the J call may be wrong. Germline-derived CDR1 and CDR2 are ENHRY and SYGVKD. This CDR3 has 13 residues. The CDR3 DNA reads as TGTGCCATCAGAGGGGCGGGGGTGAACGAGCAGTACTTC. This codes for CAIRGAGVNEQYF.

This chain connects TRBV7-3 to TRBJ2-5, with TRBD1 matching over 12 bases. The V segment lost 5 bases and the J segment 11 bases; nucleotides outside the gene matches: 15. In germline, CDR1 is SGHTA, CDR2 FQGTGA. The CDR3 spans 16 residues. Here the CDR3 reads CASSLNPGQGASGQYF. The CDR3 DNA sequence: TGTGCCAGCAGCCTTAATCCGGGACAGGGGGCCTCGGGGCAGTACTTC.

This chain uses TRBV4-1 with TRBJ2-7; 9 bases agree with TRBD2. The germline CDR1 and CDR2 sequences are MGHRA and YSYEKL. The CDR3 sequence is 15 residues long. V was pared by 1 base and J by 4 bases, with 5 bases of the junction left unmatched. CDR3 loop: CASSQGGGGWYEQYF. The CDR3 bases are TGCGCCAGCAGCCAAGGCGGGGGGGGCTGGTACGAGCAGTACTTC.